One and the same sample provided the 17 T cell receptor beta chains below, sequenced in a study of blood T cell repertoires in COVID-19. Profiled with immunoSEQ multiplex PCR; TCRdb holds only in-frame clones, not every one. The sample shows about 49,000 clones, 80% to 90% of them seen only once. Sequencing was carried out using peripheral blood. Source of these receptors: a man older than 75 with acute or convalescent COVID-19.

The V gene is TRBV10-2, the J gene TRBJ1-6; TRBD1 agrees at 7 bases. The length of the CDR3 is 13 residues. The germline gives CDR1 WSHSY, CDR2 SAAADI. Losses at the gene ends were 3 bases for V and 13 bases for J; bases not matched to a gene: 6. CDR3 nucleotide sequence: TGCGCCAGCAGTGAAGCCAGGGGGAGCCCCCTCCACTTT. This sequence encodes CASSEARGSPLHF.

V is TRBV5-6 and J is TRBJ2-3, with D perhaps matching TRBD2 (6 bases). Germline V gives CDR1 SGHDT, CDR2 YYEEEE. Trimming removed 3 bases at V and 2 bases at J, with 16 bases between. This CDR3 region has 16 residues. CDR3 in amino acids: CASSYHRGLYTDTQYF. CDR3 in DNA: TGTGCCAGCAGCTACCACAGAGGACTATACACAGATACGCAGTATTTT.

V usage is TRBV3-1 (or the pseudogene TRBV3-2) and J usage is TRBJ1-1; no firm D call. V lost 4 bases to trimming and J lost 1 base, with 10 bases between them. There are 14 residues in the CDR3. Per germline, CDR1 LGHDT and CDR2 YNNKEL (reference sequence). The CDR3 DNA reads as TGTGCCAGCAGCCGCAGCTTAGCGAACACTGAAGCTTTCTTT. Its translation is CASSRSLANTEAFF.

This clone was seen a single time. The chain recombines TRBV2 with TRBJ2-7; tentative D call: TRBD1 (5 bases). Germline values: CDR1 SNHLY, CDR2 FYNNEI. This CDR3 has 14 residues. Trimming left V 6 bases short and J 0 bases short, with 12 bases between. The CDR3: CASSRQRSSYEQYF. In DNA, the CDR3 is TGTGCCAGCAGCAGACAGCGAAGCTCCTACGAGCAGTACTTC. The full variable domain, with the rest looked up from reference TRBV2 and TRBJ2-7, is EPEVTQTPSHQVTQMGQEVILRCVPISNHLYFYWYRQILGQKVEFLVSFYNNEISEKSEIFDDQFSVERPDGSNFTLKIRSTKLEDSAMYFCASSRQRSSYEQYFGPGTRLTVT.

The gene calls are TRBV10-3 and TRBJ2-4; 8 positions agree with TRBD1. This CDR3 contains 16 residues. The V and J ends lost 0 bases and 4 bases, in that order; junction bases with no gene match: 5. Germline V gene lookup returns CDR1 ENHRY and CDR2 SYGVKD. The CDR3 loop reads CAISESWTGLKNIQYF. The CDR3 nucleotides are TGTGCCATCAGTGAGTCATGGACAGGGCTTAAAAACATTCAGTACTTC.

The chain employs TRBV6-6 and TRBJ2-3; D is unresolved. V lost 6 bases and J lost 2, with 15 bases in between. This CDR3 region has 15 residues. The germline V gene has CDR1 MNHNY and CDR2 SVGAGI (reference sequence). CDR3 nucleotides: TGTGCCAGCAGGAACAGCCAGATCCTCACAGATACGCAGTATTTT. Residues: CASRNSQILTDTQYF.

The chain joins TRBV7-6 to TRBJ2-3, with 10 bases matching TRBD1. The V gene end was trimmed by 6 bases and the J gene end by 1 base; junction bases not matched to a gene: 10. CDR1 is SGHVS, CDR2 FNYEAQ, per germline. This CDR3 has 17 residues. CDR3 residues: CASRADRGLSGTDTQYF. The CDR3 DNA follows: TGTGCCAGCAGGGCCGACAGGGGGCTCAGTGGCACAGATACGCAGTATTTT.

This sequence joins TRBV3-1 (or the pseudogene TRBV3-2) and TRBJ1-4; D is unresolved. Germline CDR1 LGHDT, CDR2 YNNKEL (reference sequence). V dropped 2 bases and J dropped 3 bases, with 7 bases sitting between them. The CDR3 loop spans 14 amino acids. Here the CDR3 reads CASSQRRANEKLFF. The CDR3 DNA follows: TGTGCCAGCAGCCAACGGAGGGCTAATGAAAAACTGTTTTTT.

The V call is TRBV5-6, the J call TRBJ2-1; D ambiguous. Germline V gene data show CDR1 as SGHDT and CDR2 as YYEEEE. This CDR3 spans 12 amino acids. Trimming pared 3 bases from V and 6 bases from J, leaving 7 bases between. The CDR3 here is CASSSESNEQFF. CDR3 DNA sequence: TGTGCCAGCAGCTCCGAGTCCAATGAGCAGTTCTTC.

The CDR3 region is CASSGQGGQDGYTF. The CDR3 nucleotides read TGTGCCAGCAGTGGGCAAGGGGGCCAGGATGGCTACACCTTC. The chain carries TRBV6-6 and TRBJ1-2, with 7 bases fitting TRBD1. The germline V gene has CDR1 MNHNY and CDR2 SVGAGI (reference sequence). V was pared by 5 bases and J by 6 bases, with 9 bases of the junction left unmatched. The CDR3 sequence is 14 residues long.

The rearrangement uses TRBV10-3 and TRBJ2-7, with 10 bases lining up with TRBD1. CDR3 length: 13 amino acids. CDR1 is ENHRY, CDR2 SYGVKD, per germline. V shed 3 bases and J 6 bases; nucleotides not matched to a gene: 2. The CDR3 DNA sequence: TGTGCCATCAGTGACGGACAGGGGGGCGAGCAGTACTTC. The encoded protein is CAISDGQGGEQYF.

This sequence joins TRBV18 and TRBJ2-3, with 16 bases fitting TRBD2. The CDR3 extends over 18 amino acids. V lost 3 bases, J lost 5 bases, and 8 bases stayed unmatched. Germline V lookup: CDR1 KGHSH, CDR2 LQKENI. For the CDR3, the DNA is TGTGCCAGCTCACCGCCGGGACTAGCGGGGGGGCCAGGAGATACGCAGTATTTT. Residues: CASSPPGLAGGPGDTQYF.

This clone was seen only a few times. The rearrangement joins TRBV30 to TRBJ2-4, with a tentative D call TRBD1 (5 bases). Germline values: CDR1 GTSNPN, CDR2 SVGIG (reference sequence). This CDR3 spans 15 amino acids. Trimming took off 3 bases at V and 1 base at J, with 13 bases between the two ends. The CDR3 DNA reads TGTGCCTGGAGGGACACCCTCCTCGCCAAAAACATTCAGTACTTC. Its translation: CAWRDTLLAKNIQYF.

The chain has TRBV12-3 or TRBV12-4 and TRBJ2-4; D is perhaps TRBD2 (6 bases). The CDR3 has 13 residues. With 5 bases removed from V and 6 bases from J, the gap between germline ends came to 11 bases. CDR3 sequence: CASSPPGVNIQYF. As DNA, the CDR3 is TGTGCCAGCAGTCCTCCGGGAGTAAACATTCAGTACTTC.

This rearrangement joins TRBV5-5 to TRBJ1-1, with D hard to call. Germline V gives CDR1 SGHKS, CDR2 YYEKEE (reference sequence). The CDR3 has 15 residues. Trimming left V 1 base short and J 8 bases short, with 18 bases between. CDR3 in DNA: TGTGCCAGCAGCTTGTTGCGCAACTCGCCCCTAGAAGCTTTCTTT. Translated, it gives CASSLLRNSPLEAFF.

The rearrangement uses TRBV5-1 and TRBJ2-3, with D unclear. The V end was cut by 4 bases, the J end by 2 bases, with 14 bases between. The CDR3 consists of 15 residues. Germline V CDR1 and CDR2: SGHRS, YFSETQ. The CDR3 DNA reads TGCGCCAGCAGCACGAACGACATCGCCACAGATACGCAGTATTTT. Translating it yields CASSTNDIATDTQYF.

This rearrangement joins TRBV6-5 to TRBJ1-1; 7 bases match TRBD1. The J segment lost 7 bases and the V segment lost 5 bases, leaving 4 bases of the junction unmatched. The germline CDR1 and CDR2 sequences are MNHEY and SVGAGI. The CDR3 totals 12 residues. The CDR3 DNA is TGTGCCAGCAGTCAAAGGACAGGTGAAGCTTTCTTT. Translated, it gives CASSQRTGEAFF.